This T cell receptor beta chain was observed in a study of read filtering for tumor transcriptome and immune sequencing. The overall study: Mean patient age was around 66 years, range about 47 to 85; 17 male, 11 to 15 female.

This library used about 360 ng RNA and molecular barcoded adaptors spanning alpha/delta and beta/gamma chains. TCRdb itself ran the reads through MiXCR, one entry per CDR3 protein. The profile shows 75,000 to 95,000 distinct CDR3 sequences, 20% to 25% of them singletons. Germline values: CDR1 SGHTA, CDR2 FQGNSA. The J segment lost 5 bases and the V segment lost 5 bases, leaving 8 bases of the junction unmatched. This CDR3 has 15 amino acids. This clonotype was seen just once. The final CDR3 position lacks the conserved phenylalanine or tryptophan, pointing to a likely read error. The chain combines TRBV7-2 with TRBJ2-1; 8 nucleotides line up with TRBD2. The sequence was obtained from a donor aged 40 or over with multiple myeloma. Sequencing was carried out using a population of CD138-negative cells sorted from bone marrow. The CDR3 DNA is TGTGCCAGCAGCGCGGGGCGGGGGGCCCACAATGAGCAGTTCCTC. Its translation is CASSAGRGAHNEQFL.